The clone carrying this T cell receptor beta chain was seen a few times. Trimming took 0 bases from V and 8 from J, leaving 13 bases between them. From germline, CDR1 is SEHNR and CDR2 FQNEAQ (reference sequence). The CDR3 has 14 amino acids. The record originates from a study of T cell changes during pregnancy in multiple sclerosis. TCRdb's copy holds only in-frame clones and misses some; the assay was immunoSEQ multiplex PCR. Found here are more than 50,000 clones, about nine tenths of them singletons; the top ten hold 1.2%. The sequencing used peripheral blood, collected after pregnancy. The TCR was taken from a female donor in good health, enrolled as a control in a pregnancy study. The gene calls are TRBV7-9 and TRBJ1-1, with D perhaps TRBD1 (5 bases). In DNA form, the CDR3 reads TGTGCCAGCAGCTTAGCGAGGGGAGGGAGCGAAGCTTTCTTT. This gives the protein CASSLARGGSEAFF.